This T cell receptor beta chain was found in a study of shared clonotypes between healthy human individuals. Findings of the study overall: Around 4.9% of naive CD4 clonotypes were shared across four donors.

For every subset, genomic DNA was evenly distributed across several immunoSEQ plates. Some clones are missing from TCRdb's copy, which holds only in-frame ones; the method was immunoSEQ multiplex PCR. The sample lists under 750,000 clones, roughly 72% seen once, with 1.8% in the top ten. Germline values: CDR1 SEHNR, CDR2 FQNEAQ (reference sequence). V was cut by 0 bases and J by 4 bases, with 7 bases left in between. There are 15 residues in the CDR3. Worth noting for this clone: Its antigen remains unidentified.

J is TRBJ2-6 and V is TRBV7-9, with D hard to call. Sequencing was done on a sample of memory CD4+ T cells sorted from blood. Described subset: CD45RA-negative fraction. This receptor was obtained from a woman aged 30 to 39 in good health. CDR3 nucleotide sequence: TGTGCCAGCAGCTTAGCAGCCAGCGGGGCCAACGTCCTGACTTTC. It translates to CASSLAASGANVLTF.